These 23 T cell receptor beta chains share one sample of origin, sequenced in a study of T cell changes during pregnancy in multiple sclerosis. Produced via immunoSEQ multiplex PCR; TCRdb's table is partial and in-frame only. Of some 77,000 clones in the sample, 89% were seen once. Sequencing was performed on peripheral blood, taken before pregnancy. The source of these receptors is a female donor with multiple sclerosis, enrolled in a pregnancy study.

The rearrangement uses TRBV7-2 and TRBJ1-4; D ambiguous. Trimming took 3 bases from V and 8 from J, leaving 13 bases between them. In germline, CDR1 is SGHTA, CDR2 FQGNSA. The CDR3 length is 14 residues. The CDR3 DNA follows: TGTGCCAGCAGCTTGACGGGCCGAGGGGAAAAACTGTTTTTT. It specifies CASSLTGRGEKLFF.

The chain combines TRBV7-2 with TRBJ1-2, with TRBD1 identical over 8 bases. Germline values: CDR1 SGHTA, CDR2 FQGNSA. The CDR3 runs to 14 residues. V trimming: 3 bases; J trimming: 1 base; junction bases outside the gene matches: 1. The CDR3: CASSFDRGNYGYTF. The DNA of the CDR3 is TGTGCCAGCAGCTTCGACAGGGGTAACTATGGCTACACCTTC. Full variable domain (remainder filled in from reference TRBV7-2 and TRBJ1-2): GAGVSQSPSNKVTEKGKDVELRCDPISGHTALYWYRQSLGQGLEFLIYFQGNSAPDKSGLPSDRFSAERTGGSVSTLTIQRTQQEDSAVYLCASSFDRGNYGYTFGSGTRLTVV.

This CDR3 reads CASSANRVDYTF. In nucleotides, the CDR3 is TGTGCCAGCAGCGCGAACAGGGTAGACTACACCTTC. This chain uses TRBV11-2 with TRBJ1-2; the D gene is possibly TRBD1 (6 bases). The CDR3 is 12 residues long. V lost 5 bases and J 10 bases, leaving 14 bases between the germline ends. The germline V gene encodes CDR1 SGHAT and CDR2 FQNNGV.

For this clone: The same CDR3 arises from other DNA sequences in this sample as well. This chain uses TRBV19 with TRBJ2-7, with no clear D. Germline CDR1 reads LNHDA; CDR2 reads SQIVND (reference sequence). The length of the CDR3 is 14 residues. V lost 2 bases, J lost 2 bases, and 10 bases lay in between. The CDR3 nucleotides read TGTGCCAGTAGTATATTTGGCGGTCCCTACGAGCAGTACTTC. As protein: CASSIFGGPYEQYF.

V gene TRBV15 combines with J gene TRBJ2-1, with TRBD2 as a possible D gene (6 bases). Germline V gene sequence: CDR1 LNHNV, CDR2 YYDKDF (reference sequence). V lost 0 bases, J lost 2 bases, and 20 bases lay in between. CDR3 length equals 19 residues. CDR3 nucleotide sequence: TGTGCCACCAGCAGAGATCTGGGAACCGGGGGACCAACCTACAATGAGCAGTTCTTC. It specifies CATSRDLGTGGPTYNEQFF.

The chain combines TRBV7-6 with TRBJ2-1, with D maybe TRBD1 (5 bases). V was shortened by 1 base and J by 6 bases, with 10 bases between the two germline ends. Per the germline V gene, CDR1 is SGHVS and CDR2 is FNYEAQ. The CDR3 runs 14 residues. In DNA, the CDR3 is TGTGCCAGCAGCTTAGGACAGAAGCGCAATGAGCAGTTCTTC. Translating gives CASSLGQKRNEQFF. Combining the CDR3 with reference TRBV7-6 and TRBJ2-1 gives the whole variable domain GAGVSQSPRYKVTKRGQDVALRCDPISGHVSLYWYRQALGQGPEFLTYFNYEAQQDKSGLPNDRFSAERPEGSISTLTIQRTEQRDSAMYRCASSLGQKRNEQFFGPGTRLTVL.

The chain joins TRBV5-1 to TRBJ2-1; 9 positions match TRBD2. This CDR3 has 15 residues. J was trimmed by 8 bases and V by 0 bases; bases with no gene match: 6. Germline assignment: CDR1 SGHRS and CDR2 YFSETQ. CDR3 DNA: TGCGCCAGCAGCTTGGGGCGAGCGGGAGGCGATGAGCAGTTCTTC. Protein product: CASSLGRAGGDEQFF.

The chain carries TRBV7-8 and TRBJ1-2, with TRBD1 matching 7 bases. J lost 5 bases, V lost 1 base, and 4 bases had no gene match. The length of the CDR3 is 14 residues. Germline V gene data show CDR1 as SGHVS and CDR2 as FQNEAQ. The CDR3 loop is CASSLVQGVYGYTF. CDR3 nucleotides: TGTGCCAGCAGCTTAGTTCAGGGGGTATATGGCTACACCTTC.

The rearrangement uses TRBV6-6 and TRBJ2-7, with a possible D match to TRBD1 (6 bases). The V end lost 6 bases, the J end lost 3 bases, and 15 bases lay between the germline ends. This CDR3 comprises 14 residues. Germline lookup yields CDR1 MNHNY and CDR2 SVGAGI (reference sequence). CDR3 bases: TGTGCCAGCAGCATTGGGGGCGGCCTCTACGAGCAGTACTTC. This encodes CASSIGGGLYEQYF.

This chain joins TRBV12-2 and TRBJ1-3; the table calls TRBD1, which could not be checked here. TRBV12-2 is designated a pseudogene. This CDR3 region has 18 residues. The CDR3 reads CASRLGHPGTGNRNTIYF. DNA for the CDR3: TGTGCAAGTCGCTTAGGGCATCCCGGGACAGGGAATAGAAACACCATATATTTT.

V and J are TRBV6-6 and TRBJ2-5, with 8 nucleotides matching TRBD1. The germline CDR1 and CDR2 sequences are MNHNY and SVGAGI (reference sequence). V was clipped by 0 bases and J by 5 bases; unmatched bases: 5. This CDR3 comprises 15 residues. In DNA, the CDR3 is TGTGCCAGCAGTTACTCCCGGACAGGGCTGGAGACCCAGTACTTC. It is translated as CASSYSRTGLETQYF.

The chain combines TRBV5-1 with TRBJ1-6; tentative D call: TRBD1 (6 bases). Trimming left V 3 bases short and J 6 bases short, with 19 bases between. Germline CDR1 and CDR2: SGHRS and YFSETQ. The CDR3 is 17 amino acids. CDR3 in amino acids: CASSSGQIGSGNSPLHF. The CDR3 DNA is TGCGCCAGCAGCTCAGGACAGATAGGGAGCGGTAATTCACCCCTCCACTTT.

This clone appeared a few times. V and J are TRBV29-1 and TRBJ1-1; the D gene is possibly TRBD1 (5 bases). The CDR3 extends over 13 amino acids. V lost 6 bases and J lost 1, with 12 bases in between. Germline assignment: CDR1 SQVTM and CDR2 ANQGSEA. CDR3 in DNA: TGCAGCGTGTCAATTCAGGGGAACACTGAAGCTTTCTTT. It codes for CSVSIQGNTEAFF.

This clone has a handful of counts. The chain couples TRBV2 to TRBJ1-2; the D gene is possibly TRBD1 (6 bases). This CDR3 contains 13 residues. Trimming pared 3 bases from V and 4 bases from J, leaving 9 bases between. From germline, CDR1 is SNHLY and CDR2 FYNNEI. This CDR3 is CASSEDSFYGYTF. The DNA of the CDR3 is TGTGCCAGCAGTGAGGACAGCTTCTATGGCTACACCTTC.

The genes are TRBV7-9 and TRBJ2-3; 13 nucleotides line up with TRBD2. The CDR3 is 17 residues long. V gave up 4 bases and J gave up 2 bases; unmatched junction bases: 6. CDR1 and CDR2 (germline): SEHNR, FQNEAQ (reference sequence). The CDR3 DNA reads TGTGCCAGCAGCTCCTACGGACTAGCGGGGGACACAGATACGCAGTATTTT. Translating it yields CASSSYGLAGDTDTQYF.

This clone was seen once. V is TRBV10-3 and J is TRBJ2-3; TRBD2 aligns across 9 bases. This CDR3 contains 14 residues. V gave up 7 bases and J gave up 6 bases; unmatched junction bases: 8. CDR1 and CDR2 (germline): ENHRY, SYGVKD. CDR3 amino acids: CAIKGAAGGDTQYF. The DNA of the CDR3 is TGTGCCATCAAGGGGGCGGCGGGGGGGGATACGCAGTATTTT.

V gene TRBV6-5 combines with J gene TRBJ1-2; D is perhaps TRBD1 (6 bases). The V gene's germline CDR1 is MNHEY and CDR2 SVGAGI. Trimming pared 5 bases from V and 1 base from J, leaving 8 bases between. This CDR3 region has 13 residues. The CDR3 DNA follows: TGTGCCAGCAGTCGGACAGTTAACTATGGCTACACCTTC. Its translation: CASSRTVNYGYTF.

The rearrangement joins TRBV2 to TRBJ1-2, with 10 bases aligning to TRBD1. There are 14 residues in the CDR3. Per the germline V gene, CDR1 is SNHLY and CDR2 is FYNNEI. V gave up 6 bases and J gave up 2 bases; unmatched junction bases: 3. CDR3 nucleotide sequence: TGTGCCAGCAGACCGGGACAGGGGAACTATGGCTACACCTTC. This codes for CASRPGQGNYGYTF.

The CDR3 here is CASSQTGLGKEKLFF. DNA for the CDR3: TGCGCCAGCAGCCAGACAGGGTTGGGGAAGGAAAAACTGTTTTTT. The gene calls are TRBV4-1 and TRBJ1-4, with 7 bases lining up with TRBD1. V trimming: 3 bases; J trimming: 8 bases; junction bases outside the gene matches: 9. This CDR3 contains 15 residues. Germline V CDR1 and CDR2: MGHRA, YSYEKL.

This chain's CDR3 is CASSQGLGNTIYF. In nucleotides, the CDR3 is TGTGCCAGCAGTCAGGGCCTTGGAAACACCATATATTTT. The chain uses TRBV2 and TRBJ1-3, with D perhaps matching TRBD1 (5 bases). CDR1 is SNHLY and CDR2 is FYNNEI in the germline V gene. The CDR3 totals 13 residues. Deletions cut 5 bases from V and 3 bases from J, with 8 bases between. Looking up the rest from reference TRBV2 and TRBJ1-3 gives the full variable domain: EPEVTQTPSHQVTQMGQEVILRCVPISNHLYFYWYRQILGQKVEFLVSFYNNEISEKSEIFDDQFSVERPDGSNFTLKIRSTKLEDSAMYFCASSQGLGNTIYFGEGSWLTVV.

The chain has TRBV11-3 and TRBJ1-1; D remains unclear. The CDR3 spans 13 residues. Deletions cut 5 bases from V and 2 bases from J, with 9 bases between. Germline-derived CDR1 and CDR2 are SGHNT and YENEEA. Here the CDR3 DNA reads TGTGCCAGCAGCCAGGAGGAAAACACTGAAGCTTTCTTT. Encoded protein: CASSQEENTEAFF.

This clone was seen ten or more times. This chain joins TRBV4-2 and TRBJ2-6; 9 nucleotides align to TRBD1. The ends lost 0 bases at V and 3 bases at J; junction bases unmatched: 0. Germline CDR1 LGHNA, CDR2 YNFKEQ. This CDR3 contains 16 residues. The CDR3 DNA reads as TGTGCCAGCAGCCAAGAGGACAGGGGTGGGGCCAACGTCCTGACTTTC. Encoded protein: CASSQEDRGGANVLTF.

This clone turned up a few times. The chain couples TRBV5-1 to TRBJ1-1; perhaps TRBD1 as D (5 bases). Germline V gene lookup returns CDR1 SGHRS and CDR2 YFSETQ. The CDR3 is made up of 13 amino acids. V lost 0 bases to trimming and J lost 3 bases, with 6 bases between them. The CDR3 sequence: CASSLEQDTEAFF. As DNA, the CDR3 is TGCGCCAGCAGCTTGGAACAGGACACTGAAGCTTTCTTT.